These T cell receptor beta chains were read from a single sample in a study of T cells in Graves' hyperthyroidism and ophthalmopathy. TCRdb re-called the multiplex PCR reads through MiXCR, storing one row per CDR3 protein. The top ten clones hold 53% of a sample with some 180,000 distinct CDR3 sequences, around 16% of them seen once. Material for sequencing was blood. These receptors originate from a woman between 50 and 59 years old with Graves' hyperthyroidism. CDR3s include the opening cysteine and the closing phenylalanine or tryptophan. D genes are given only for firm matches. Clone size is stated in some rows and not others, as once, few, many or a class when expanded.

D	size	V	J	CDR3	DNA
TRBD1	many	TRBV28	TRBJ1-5	CVTGQGVQPQHF	TGTGTCACGGGACAGGGTGTTCAGCCCCAGCATTTT
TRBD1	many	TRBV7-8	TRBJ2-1	CASSLTLTGYDEQFF	TGTGCCAGCAGCCTCACCCTGACAGGGTACGATGAGCAGTTCTTC
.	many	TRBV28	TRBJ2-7	CASSITRGRSSYEQYF	TGTGCCAGCAGCATAACCAGGGGCCGAAGCTCCTACGAGCAGTACTTC
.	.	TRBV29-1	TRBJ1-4	CSVAGGSNEKLFF	TGCAGCGTTGCGGGCGGGTCTAATGAAAAACTGTTTTTT
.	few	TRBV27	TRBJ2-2	CASSLSAVGGELFF	TGTGCCAGCAGTTTATCCGCAGTAGGGGGGGAGCTGTTTTTT
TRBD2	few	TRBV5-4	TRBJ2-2	CASSLGPAGGTGELFF	TGTGCCAGCAGCTTGGGCCCAGCGGGAGGCACCGGGGAGCTGTTTTTT
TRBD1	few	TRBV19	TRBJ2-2	CASNPWLGQAVNTGELFF	TGTGCCAGCAACCCTTGGTTGGGACAGGCCGTGAACACCGGGGAGCTGTTTTTT
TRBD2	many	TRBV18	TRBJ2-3	CASGTSGTDTQYF	TGTGCCAGCGGGACTAGCGGCACAGATACGCAGTATTTT
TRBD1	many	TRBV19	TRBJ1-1	CASSPTGTGATEAFF	TGTGCCAGTAGTCCGACCGGGACAGGGGCCACTGAAGCTTTCTTT
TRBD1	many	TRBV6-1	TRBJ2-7	CASSRRQGLVYEQYF	TGTGCCAGCAGTCGCAGACAGGGTTTGGTCTACGAGCAGTACTTC
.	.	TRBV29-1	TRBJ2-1	CSVVFTRGLAGSGYNEQFF	TGCAGCGTTGTTTTTACGCGGGGCCTAGCAGGGTCGGGGTACAATGAGCAGTTCTTC
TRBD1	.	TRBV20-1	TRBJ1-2	CSASGQGSNYGYTF	TGCAGTGCTTCGGGACAGGGATCTAACTATGGCTACACCTTC
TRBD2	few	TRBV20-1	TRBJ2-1	CSARGGSGFQEQFF	TGCAGTGCTAGAGGGGGTAGCGGGTTCCAAGAGCAGTTCTTC
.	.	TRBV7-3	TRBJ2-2	CASSLGVASNTGELFF	TGTGCCAGCAGCTTAGGGGTAGCGTCGAACACCGGGGAGCTGTTTTTT
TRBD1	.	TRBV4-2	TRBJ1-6	CASSQDRVWNSPLHF	TGTGCCAGCAGCCAGGACAGGGTTTGGAATTCACCCCTCCACTTT
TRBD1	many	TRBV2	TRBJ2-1	CASSAPRTGVNEQFF	TGTGCCAGCAGTGCCCCGAGGACAGGGGTCAATGAGCAGTTCTTC
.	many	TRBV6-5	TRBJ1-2	CASSYSAGGLGYGYTF	TGTGCCAGCAGTTACTCAGCCGGGGGACTAGGGTATGGCTACACCTTC